This T cell receptor beta chain was profiled in a study of a mutant IDH1 vaccine in newly diagnosed glioma. Assay: immunoSEQ multiplex PCR; the TCRdb copy retains only in-frame clones and omits some. Altogether 34,000 or so clones are present, around 80% being singletons, with the ten largest covering over 9%. The sample's time point: week 35, safety follow-up. The investigators gave 300 ug of mutant IDH1 20-mer peptide in each vaccine dose, together with topical imiquimod. On this clone: Its antigen is not known.

The sample in question was PBMCs, obtained from a glioma patient whose treatment included an IDH1 peptide vaccine. This TCR derives from a middle-aged woman with glioma.

The CDR3 nucleotides read TGTGCCAGCAGCTTAATATCTTTTCGGAGGGCTGAAGCTTTCTTT. Protein sequence: CASSLISFRRAEAFF. The genes are TRBV7-9 and TRBJ1-1; no clear D. The germline V and J ends were trimmed by 2 bases and 6 bases, with 16 bases remaining between them. CDR1 is SEHNR, CDR2 FQNEAQ, per germline (reference sequence). The CDR3 sequence is 15 residues long. Filled out from reference TRBV7-9 and TRBJ1-1, the complete variable domain reads DTGVSQNPRHKITKRGQNVTFRCDPISEHNRLYWYRQTLGQGPEFLTYFQNEAQLEKSRLLSDRFSAERPKGSFSTLEIQRTEQGDSAMYLCASSLISFRRAEAFFGQGTRLTVV.